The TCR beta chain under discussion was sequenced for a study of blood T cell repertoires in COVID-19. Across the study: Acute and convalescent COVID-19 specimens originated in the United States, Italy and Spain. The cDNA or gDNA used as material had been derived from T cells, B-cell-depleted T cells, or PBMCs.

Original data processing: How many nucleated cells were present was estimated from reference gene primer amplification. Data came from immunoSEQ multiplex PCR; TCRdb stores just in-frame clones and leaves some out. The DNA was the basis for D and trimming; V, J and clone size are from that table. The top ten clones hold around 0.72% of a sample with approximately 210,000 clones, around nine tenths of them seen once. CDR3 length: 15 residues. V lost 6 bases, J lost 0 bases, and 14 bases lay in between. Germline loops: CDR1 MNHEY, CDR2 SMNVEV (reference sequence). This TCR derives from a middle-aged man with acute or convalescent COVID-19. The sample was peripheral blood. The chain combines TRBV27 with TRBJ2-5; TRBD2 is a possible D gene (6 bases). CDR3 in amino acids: CASSGVAADQETQYF. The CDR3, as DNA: TGTGCCAGCAGCGGTGTAGCGGCGGACCAAGAGACCCAGTACTTC.